Below are 12 T cell receptor beta chains sequenced from a single sample in a study of early T cells in non-severe SARS-CoV-2 infection. From the 5' RACE reads, TCRdb called clonotypes with MiXCR, one entry per CDR3 protein. Counted here are over 95,000 distinct CDR3 sequences, around 16% occurring once; the ten biggest clones make up about 1.3%. Sequencing input: whole blood. The receptors here all came from an adult who was a healthcare worker with PCR-confirmed SARS-CoV-2 infection or an uninfected control (not recorded which).

CDR3 in amino acids: CASSLGGSMDGYTF. CDR3 DNA: TGTGCCAGCAGCTTAGGCGGGAGCATGGATGGCTACACCTTC. This chain uses TRBV7-6 with TRBJ1-2; D unclear. The CDR3 length is 14 residues. Germline V lookup: CDR1 SGHVS, CDR2 FNYEAQ. Trimming left V 1 base short and J 6 bases short, with 12 bases between.

The V and J genes are TRBV28 and TRBJ1-1, with D possibly matching TRBD1 (6 bases). The CDR3 covers 12 residues. Germline V lookup: CDR1 MDHEN, CDR2 SYDVKM. V was cut by 7 bases and J by 5 bases, with 11 bases left in between. CDR3 sequence (DNA): TGTGCCAGCAAGGACAGTATAACTGAAGCTTTCTTT. Its protein product is CASKDSITEAFF.

The V call is TRBV6-2 or TRBV6-3, the J call TRBJ1-5; 7 nucleotides line up with TRBD1. CDR3 length: 18 amino acids. CDR1 is MNHEY, CDR2 SVGEGT, per germline. V lost 6 bases, J lost 3 bases, and 17 bases stayed unmatched. The CDR3 protein is CASRPERSGTENNQPQHF. Here the CDR3 DNA reads TGTGCCAGCAGACCCGAACGAAGCGGGACAGAAAACAATCAGCCCCAGCATTTT.

The chain uses TRBV20-1 and TRBJ2-3; D is possibly TRBD2 (6 bases). The CDR3 is 14 amino acids. Looked up from germline, CDR1 is DFQATT and CDR2 is SNEGSKA (reference sequence). Between the trimmed V and J ends, which lost 5 bases and 0 bases, there was a span of 12 bases. Here the CDR3 reads CSARDSSSTDTQYF. As DNA, the CDR3 is TGCAGTGCTCGGGACTCTTCAAGCACAGATACGCAGTATTTT.

This rearrangement joins TRBV9 to TRBJ2-3; D is unclear. Germline V CDR1 and CDR2: SGDLS, YYNGEE. The CDR3 totals 13 residues. Deletions cut 2 bases from V and 4 bases from J, with 8 bases between. CDR3 in DNA: TGTGCCAGCAGCGTCCAGATCGCAGATACGCAGTATTTT. The encoded protein is CASSVQIADTQYF.

V usage is TRBV29-1 and J usage is TRBJ1-2, with TRBD1 identical over 9 bases. There are 14 residues in the CDR3. Germline lookup yields CDR1 SQVTM and CDR2 ANQGSEA. V dropped 6 bases and J dropped 8; count of bases not matched to a gene: 13. The CDR3 reads CSVSSGTGFNGYTF. In DNA, the CDR3 is TGCAGCGTCAGTTCCGGGACAGGGTTTAACGGCTACACCTTC. Full variable domain (rest looked up from reference TRBV29-1 and TRBJ1-2): SAVISQKPSRDICQRGTSLTIQCQVDSQVTMMFWYRQQPGQSLTLIATANQGSEATYESGFVIDKFPISRPNLTFSTLTVSNMSPEDSSIYLCSVSSGTGFNGYTFGSGTRLTVV.

The chain employs TRBV7-2 and TRBJ2-5, with 10 positions matching TRBD2. CDR3 size: 15 residues. V trimming: 7 bases; J trimming: 5 bases; junction bases outside the gene matches: 10. Germline CDR1 and CDR2: SGHTA and FQGNSA. This chain's CDR3 is CASTRRASGSETQYF. As DNA, the CDR3 is TGTGCCAGCACTCGGAGGGCTAGCGGGAGCGAGACCCAGTACTTC.

This clonotype was detected only a few times. The gene calls are TRBV3-1 and TRBJ2-7; D might be TRBD2 (6 bases). The CDR3 runs to 16 residues. Germline lookup yields CDR1 LGHDT and CDR2 YNNKEL (reference sequence). V lost 4 bases, J lost 3 bases, and 19 bases lay in between. CDR3 region: CASSPRGAGILYEQYF. The CDR3 DNA follows: TGTGCCAGCAGCCCCCGCGGCGCGGGGATCCTCTACGAGCAGTACTTC.

The V gene is TRBV7-2, the J gene TRBJ2-1; D might be TRBD1 (5 bases). The CDR3 contains 14 residues. V gave up 7 bases and J gave up 4 bases, with 14 bases separating them. Germline-derived CDR1 and CDR2 are SGHTA and FQGNSA. The CDR3 region is CASTLGQPYNEQFF. DNA of the CDR3: TGTGCCAGCACCTTGGGGCAGCCTTACAATGAGCAGTTCTTC.

The chain is built from TRBV7-6 and TRBJ1-5; D may be TRBD1 (6 bases). V lost 5 bases, J lost 1 base, and 15 bases lay in between. The CDR3 has 16 residues. Germline V lookup: CDR1 SGHVS, CDR2 FNYEAQ. The CDR3 DNA is TGTGCCAGCAGCCCGAAGGGGGGGGTAAGCAATCAGCCCCAGCATTTT. It translates to CASSPKGGVSNQPQHF.

There are many counts of this clonotype. The genes are TRBV6-2 or TRBV6-3 and TRBJ2-4; TRBD1 or TRBD2 may be the D gene (6 bases each). The CDR3 runs to 16 residues. Germline V gene sequence: CDR1 MNHEY, CDR2 SVGEGT. V was shortened by 10 bases and J by 0 bases, with 19 bases between the two germline ends. The DNA for the CDR3 is TGTGCCATCGGGGGCAGGCCGTTTCTAGCCAAAAACATTCAGTACTTC. Its protein product is CAIGGRPFLAKNIQYF.

This chain links TRBV7-2 with TRBJ1-3; a weak D match, TRBD1 (5 bases). The germline V gene encodes CDR1 SGHTA and CDR2 FQGNSA. V was clipped by 8 bases and J by 4 bases, with 12 bases between them. This CDR3 has 13 residues. CDR3 DNA sequence: TGTGCCAGCTATCCAGGGTTCGGAAACACCATATATTTT. This codes for CASYPGFGNTIYF.